This T cell receptor beta chain was sequenced during a study of blood T cells in healthy people across ages. Study details: For every two T cells, template switching captured about one barcoded beta molecule.

In the case of this clonotype: Its target is unknown.

Study-wide results and caveats: Observed TCR beta diversity showed a strong correlation with the percentage of naive T cells as measured by flow cytometry. Per-million-T-cell TCR beta diversity fell roughly linearly with age.

From germline, CDR1 is SGHTA and CDR2 FQGNSA. V was cut by 5 bases and J by 0 bases, with 13 bases left in between. This CDR3 is built from 16 residues. Primers used in a second PCR of roughly 6 to 11 cycles were a sample-barcoded 5' primer and a J-beta primer mix. TCRdb re-called the 5' RACE reads with MiXCR, one entry per CDR3 protein. The sample has around 2 million distinct CDR3 sequences, 30% to 40% seen once. The rearrangement joins TRBV7-2 to TRBJ2-2; D might be TRBD1 or TRBD2, each matching 5 bases. Sequencing was performed on blood. The TCR comes from a human donor in good health. CDR3 protein: CASSPRWDPNTGELFF. The CDR3 bases are TGTGCCAGCAGCCCCAGATGGGACCCGAACACCGGGGAGCTGTTTTTT.